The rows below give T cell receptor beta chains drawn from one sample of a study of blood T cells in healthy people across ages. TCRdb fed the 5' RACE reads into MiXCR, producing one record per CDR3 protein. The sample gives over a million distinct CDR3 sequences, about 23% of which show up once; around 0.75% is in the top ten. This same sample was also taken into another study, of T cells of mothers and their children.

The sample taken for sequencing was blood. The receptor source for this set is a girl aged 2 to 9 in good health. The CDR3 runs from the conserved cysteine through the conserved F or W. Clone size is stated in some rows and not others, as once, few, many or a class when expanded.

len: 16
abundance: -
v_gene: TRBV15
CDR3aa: CATSTLRDPSTDTQYF

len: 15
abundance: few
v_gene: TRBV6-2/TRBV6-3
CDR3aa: CASSSGQGTTDTQYF

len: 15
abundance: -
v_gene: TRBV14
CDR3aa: CASSQDYSGNYGYTF

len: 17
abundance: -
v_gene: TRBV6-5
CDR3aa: CASSSYLDRGKIYEQYF

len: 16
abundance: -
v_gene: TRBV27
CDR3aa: CASSPEMTGGRRKLFF

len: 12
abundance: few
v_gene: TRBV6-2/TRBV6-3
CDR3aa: CASRTTTYEQYF

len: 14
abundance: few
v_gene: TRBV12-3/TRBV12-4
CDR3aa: CASTVALAKNIQYF

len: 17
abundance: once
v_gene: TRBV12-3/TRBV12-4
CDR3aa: CASSARQGTWVAGELFF

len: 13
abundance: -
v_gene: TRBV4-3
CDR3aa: CASSLHVQETQYF

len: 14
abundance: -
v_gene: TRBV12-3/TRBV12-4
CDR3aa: CASSPGQNPYGYTF

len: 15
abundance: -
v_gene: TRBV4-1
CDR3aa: CASSQVGASNYGYTF

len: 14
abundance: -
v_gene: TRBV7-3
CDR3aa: CASSLVSDLNEQFF

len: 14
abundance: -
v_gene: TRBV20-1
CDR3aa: CSARRLNREETQYF

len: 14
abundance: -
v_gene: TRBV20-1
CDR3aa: CSAGSLAGPGELFF

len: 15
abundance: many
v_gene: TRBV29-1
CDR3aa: CSVEDRGATNEKLFF

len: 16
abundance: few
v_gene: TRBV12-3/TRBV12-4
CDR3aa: CASSFKDGGSSYEQYF

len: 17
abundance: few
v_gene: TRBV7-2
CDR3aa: CASSFRLLQHESEKLFF

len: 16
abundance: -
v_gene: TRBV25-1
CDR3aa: CASSEWVSRGANVLTF

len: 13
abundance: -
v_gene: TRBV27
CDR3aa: CASSTGPIDGYTF

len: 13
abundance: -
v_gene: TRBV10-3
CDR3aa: CAISERLEETQYF